Below are 11 T cell receptor beta chains sequenced from a single sample in a study of T cell repertoires in cytomegalovirus infection. TCRdb re-called the reads with MiXCR, one entry per CDR3 protein. The sample contains approximately 140,000 distinct CDR3 sequences, about 6% of which appear only once. Sequencing input: PBMCs. These receptor sequences come from a human donor in good health (CMV status not recorded). Some clones in this sample may be carry-over from other donors' samples.

This clonotype appeared many times. This chain connects TRBV28 to TRBJ2-3, with 9 bases lining up with TRBD2. V shed 6 bases and J 5 bases; nucleotides not matched to a gene: 3. CDR3 size: 13 residues. The germline CDR1 and CDR2 sequences are MDHEN and SYDVKM. CDR3 sequence reads: CASRRGGGDTQYF. The CDR3 DNA is TGTGCCAGCAGGCGGGGGGGAGGAGATACGCAGTATTTT. Full variable domain (outside the CDR3, taken from reference TRBV28 and TRBJ2-3): DVKVTQSSRYLVKRTGEKVFLECVQDMDHENMFWYRQDPGLGLRLIYFSYDVKMKEKGDIPEGYSVSREKKERFSLILESASTNQTSMYLCASRRGGGDTQYFGPGTRLTVL.

This clonotype was counted many times. This chain connects TRBV11-2 to TRBJ1-1; D gene unclear. The V end was cut by 2 bases, the J end by 0 bases, with 7 bases between. CDR1 and CDR2 (germline): SGHAT, FQNNGV. The CDR3 has 14 residues. In nucleotides, the CDR3 is TGTGCCAGCAGCTTAACCCAGATGAACACTGAAGCTTTCTTT. Translating gives CASSLTQMNTEAFF. The full variable domain, completed using reference TRBV11-2 and TRBJ1-1, is EAGVAQSPRYKIIEKRQSVAFWCNPISGHATLYWYQQILGQGPKLLIQFQNNGVVDDSQLPKDRFSAERLKGVDSTLKIQPAKLEDSAVYLCASSLTQMNTEAFFGQGTRLTVV.

This clonotype was counted at least ten times. The rearrangement links TRBV7-2 to TRBJ1-2, with D perhaps matching TRBD1 (5 bases). This CDR3 comprises 14 residues. The V end was cut by 1 base, the J end by 5 bases, with 11 bases between. Germline V lookup: CDR1 SGHTA, CDR2 FQGNSA. CDR3 residues: CASSLGAGQYGYTF. CDR3 coding DNA: TGTGCCAGCAGCTTAGGGGCAGGACAATATGGCTACACCTTC. Full variable domain (remainder filled in from reference TRBV7-2 and TRBJ1-2): GAGVSQSPSNKVTEKGKDVELRCDPISGHTALYWYRQSLGQGLEFLIYFQGNSAPDKSGLPSDRFSAERTGGSVSTLTIQRTQQEDSAVYLCASSLGAGQYGYTFGSGTRLTVV.

The gene calls are TRBV2 and TRBJ1-1; D call uncertain. The CDR3 runs 11 residues. V lost 0 bases, J lost 8 bases, and 4 bases lay in between. Germline lookup yields CDR1 SNHLY and CDR2 FYNNEI. CDR3 nucleotides: TGTGCCAGCAGTGAAGCAGTGGAAGCTTTCTTT. Amino acid sequence: CASSEAVEAFF.

J is TRBJ2-6 and V is TRBV7-9; no clear D. V was clipped by 6 bases and J by 4 bases, with 10 bases between them. The CDR3 runs to 14 residues. Germline CDR1 and CDR2: SEHNR and FQNEAQ (reference sequence). The DNA of the CDR3 is TGTGCCAGCAGTTTTGGAGTAGGGGCCAACGTCCTGACTTTC. It translates to CASSFGVGANVLTF. Full variable domain (missing parts from reference TRBV7-9 and TRBJ2-6): DTGVSQNPRHKITKRGQNVTFRCDPISEHNRLYWYRQTLGQGPEFLTYFQNEAQLEKSRLLSDRFSAERPKGSFSTLEIQRTEQGDSAMYLCASSFGVGANVLTFGAGSRLTVL.

This clonotype was detected ten times or more. The chain recombines TRBV20-1 with TRBJ2-5; 7 bases match TRBD2. V lost 0 bases, J lost 6 bases, and 7 bases stayed unmatched. Per the germline V gene, CDR1 is DFQATT and CDR2 is SNEGSKA (reference sequence). The length of the CDR3 is 14 residues. The CDR3 DNA reads TGCAGTGCTAGAGATCTGGGGGGGTCGAAGACCCAGTACTTC. This sequence encodes CSARDLGGSKTQYF.

This clonotype was counted between two and nine times. V usage is TRBV20-1 and J usage is TRBJ1-5; 7 bases are a match to TRBD1. V was pared by 3 bases and J by 6 bases, with 5 bases of the junction left unmatched. The CDR3 spans 13 residues. Germline assignment: CDR1 DFQATT and CDR2 SNEGSKA (reference sequence). In DNA form, the CDR3 reads TGCAGTGCTAGGACAGGGATTGGTCAGCCCCAGCATTTT. Encoded protein: CSARTGIGQPQHF.

This clonotype was counted ten times or more. The gene calls are TRBV7-2 and TRBJ1-2; D is perhaps TRBD1 (5 bases). Germline V gene lookup returns CDR1 SGHTA and CDR2 FQGNSA. The ends were cut back, 3 bases at V and 5 bases at J, with 7 bases in the middle. The CDR3 extends over 12 amino acids. CDR3 loop: CASSFRQYGYTF. Written as DNA, the CDR3 is TGTGCCAGCAGCTTTCGACAGTATGGCTACACCTTC. Variable domain in full (rest from reference TRBV7-2 and TRBJ1-2): GAGVSQSPSNKVTEKGKDVELRCDPISGHTALYWYRQSLGQGLEFLIYFQGNSAPDKSGLPSDRFSAERTGGSVSTLTIQRTQQEDSAVYLCASSFRQYGYTFGSGTRLTVV.

The table lists this clonotype with a few counts. CDR3 sequence reads: CASSLAGRPNYGYTF. The CDR3 nucleotides read TGTGCCAGCAGCCTGGCAGGACGCCCTAACTATGGCTACACCTTC. The V and J genes are TRBV12-3 or TRBV12-4 and TRBJ1-2, with D uncertain. The CDR3 runs 15 residues. Trimming took 6 bases from V and 0 from J, leaving 14 bases between them.

There are many counts of this clonotype. This chain connects TRBV28 to TRBJ2-7, with 8 bases lining up with TRBD1. The J segment lost 0 bases and the V segment lost 5 bases, leaving 6 bases of the junction unmatched. Per the germline V gene, CDR1 is MDHEN and CDR2 is SYDVKM. The CDR3 covers 15 residues. The CDR3 coding sequence is TGTGCCAGCAGTAACCGACAGGGGAGCTCCTACGAGCAGTACTTC. Amino acid sequence: CASSNRQGSSYEQYF. Variable domain in full (rest from reference TRBV28 and TRBJ2-7): DVKVTQSSRYLVKRTGEKVFLECVQDMDHENMFWYRQDPGLGLRLIYFSYDVKMKEKGDIPEGYSVSREKKERFSLILESASTNQTSMYLCASSNRQGSSYEQYFGPGTRLTVT.

The chain couples TRBV28 to TRBJ2-7; 10 bases line up with TRBD1. Unmatched junction bases numbered 5, after V lost 5 bases and J lost 1 base. CDR1 is MDHEN and CDR2 is SYDVKM in the germline V gene. This CDR3 has 15 residues. This CDR3 is CASSGGTGDSYEQYF. The CDR3, as DNA: TGTGCCAGCAGTGGGGGGACAGGGGATTCCTACGAGCAGTACTTC.